Listed below are T cell receptor beta chains from one sample, sequenced in a study of blood T cell repertoires in COVID-19. The method was immunoSEQ multiplex PCR; TCRdb's version includes in-frame clones alone and lacks a portion of them. The table has about 130,000 clones, about 90% seen once. The sequenced sample consisted of peripheral blood. Receptor source: a woman aged 60 to 75 with acute or convalescent COVID-19. Each CDR3 is given with its conserved first and last residue. D genes are given only for firm matches. Where a row states a size, it is once, few, many or the class of an expanded clone; other rows omit it.

once | NA | TRBJ2-1 | TRBV6-2/TRBV6-3 | TGTGCCAGCAGTTCTTCTCAGAGGGTCTACAATGAGCAGTTCTTC | CASSSSQRVYNEQFF
NA | TRBD2 | TRBJ2-3 | TRBV6-6 | TGTGCCAGCAGCCTTAGCGGGAGGGGGACAGATACGCAGTATTTT | CASSLSGRGTDTQYF
NA | NA | TRBJ2-2 | TRBV5-1 | TGCGCCAGCAGCTTGGCAGAATCCGGGGAGCTGTTTTTT | CASSLAESGELFF
NA | TRBD1 | TRBJ1-4 | TRBV5-1 | TGCGCCAGCAGCTCCGGGACAGAGGGTGAAAAACTGTTTTTT | CASSSGTEGEKLFF
NA | NA | TRBJ1-4 | TRBV6-6 | TGTGCCAGCAGTTTGACAGGCGGCAATGAAAAACTGTTTTTT | CASSLTGGNEKLFF
NA | TRBD2 | TRBJ2-1 | TRBV7-3 | TGTGCCAGCAGCCCCACTAGCGGGGCTTCCTACAATGAGCAGTTCTTC | CASSPTSGASYNEQFF
NA | NA | TRBJ1-1 | TRBV30 | TGTGCCTGGAGTGAGGAAGCGATAAACACTGAAGCTTTCTTT | CAWSEEAINTEAFF
NA | TRBD1 | TRBJ1-3 | TRBV7-2 | TGTGCCAGCAGCTTAGCTAACCCAGGGGGAACTGGAAACACCATATATTTT | CASSLANPGGTGNTIYF
NA | NA | TRBJ2-7 | TRBV14 | TGTGCCAGCAGCCAGACCCTGGGGGCTGGGCAGTACTTC | CASSQTLGAGQYF
NA | TRBD1 | TRBJ1-3 | TRBV19 | TGTGCCAGTAGTATTGACAGGGTAAGGTCATCCTCTGGAAACACCATATATTTT | CASSIDRVRSSSGNTIYF
NA | NA | TRBJ2-6 | TRBV9 | TGTGCCAGCAGCTTCAGGACATCAGACAGCGGGGCCAACGTCCTGACTTTC | CASSFRTSDSGANVLTF
NA | NA | TRBJ1-1 | TRBV7-5 | TGTGCCAGAAGCTCACAGGTGGGGAACACTGAAGCTTTCTTT | CARSSQVGNTEAFF
NA | TRBD1 | TRBJ1-3 | TRBV27 | TGTGCCAGCAGTTTAACCCACAGGGGGCTAACTGGAAACACCATATATTTT | CASSLTHRGLTGNTIYF
NA | NA | TRBJ1-2 | TRBV6-5 | TGTGCCAGCAGGATGGACATGCCCTATGGCTACACCTTC | CASRMDMPYGYTF
NA | NA | TRBJ1-1 | TRBV10-2 | TGCGCCAGCAGAGAGGGTCAGGTCACTGAAGCTTTCTTT | CASREGQVTEAFF
once | TRBD1 | TRBJ1-1 | TRBV27 | TGTGCCAGCAGTTACAGGGGAGTGGGGATGAACACTGAAGCTTTCTTT | CASSYRGVGMNTEAFF
few | TRBD1 | TRBJ1-2 | TRBV5-1 | TGCGCCAGCAGCTTGGGAGGACAGGGGGTTGATGGCTACACCTTC | CASSLGGQGVDGYTF
NA | TRBD1 | TRBJ1-6 | TRBV5-1 | TGCGCCAGCAGCCCGGGACAGAATAATTCACCCCTCCACTTT | CASSPGQNNSPLHF
once | NA | TRBJ2-7 | TRBV27 | TGTGCCAGCAGTCCCGGACAGTACCCCTACGAGCAGTACTTC | CASSPGQYPYEQYF
NA | TRBD1 | TRBJ1-6 | TRBV27 | TGTGCCAGCAAACCGGGACAGTTTAATTCACCCCTCCACTTT | CASKPGQFNSPLHF
NA | NA | TRBJ2-1 | TRBV12-3/TRBV12-4 | TGTGCCAGCAGCGGCTACAATGAGCAGTTCTTC | CASSGYNEQFF
NA | TRBD2 | TRBJ2-1 | TRBV7-2 | TGTGCCAGCAGCTCTGCCGGAGCGGGAACAAATGAGCAGTTCTTC | CASSSAGAGTNEQFF
NA | TRBD2 | TRBJ2-5 | TRBV5-1 | TGCGCCAGCAGCTTGGTTGGTAGCGGGAGTGAAGAGACCCAGTACTTC | CASSLVGSGSEETQYF
NA | NA | TRBJ2-6 | TRBV10-1 | TGCGCCAGCTCGAGCTCTGGGGCCAACGTCCTGACTTTC | CASSSSGANVLTF
few | TRBD1 | TRBJ1-2 | TRBV30 | TGTGCTTGGAGGCTGCAGGGGGTGGGTGGCTACACCTTC | CAWRLQGVGGYTF
NA | TRBD1 | TRBJ1-5 | TRBV2 | TGTGCCAGCAGCGGGGACAGGGCCAGCAATCAGCCCCAGCATTTT | CASSGDRASNQPQHF
once | NA | TRBJ1-3 | TRBV19 | TGTGCCAGTAGTATAGCTACGCGGGGCTCTGGAAACACCATATATTTT | CASSIATRGSGNTIYF
NA | NA | TRBJ1-2 | TRBV20-1 | TGCAGTGCTAGTCCCAGCGGAGGAGGCTACACCTTC | CSASPSGGGYTF
NA | NA | TRBJ1-2 | TRBV9 | TGTGCCAGCAGCGTAGAGACTACCCCGGAGGTCCACACCTTC | CASSVETTPEVHTF
NA | NA | TRBJ2-1 | TRBV5-1 | TGCGCCAGCAGCTTGGAACTCTCCACTGAGCAGTTCTTC | CASSLELSTEQFF
NA | NA | TRBJ1-4 | TRBV3-1/TRBV3-2 | TGTGCCAGCAGCCAAATGGGGGGGGTCTATGAAAAACTGTTTTTT | CASSQMGGVYEKLFF
NA | NA | TRBJ1-1 | TRBV18 | TGTGCCAGCTCCTCCGGGGAAGGGAGCACTGAAGCTTTCTTT | CASSSGEGSTEAFF
once | NA | TRBJ2-3 | TRBV6-6 | TGTGCCAGCAGTTCCCTCGGGGTTCATCTCACAGATACGCAGTATTTT | CASSSLGVHLTDTQYF
NA | NA | TRBJ1-5 | TRBV30 | TGTGCCTGGAGAGGGGTGGGGGGAAATCAGCCCCAGCATTTT | CAWRGVGGNQPQHF
NA | TRBD1 | TRBJ2-3 | TRBV18 | TGTGCCAGCTCACCACCGAGACAGGGGTACGATACGCAGTATTTT | CASSPPRQGYDTQYF
NA | NA | TRBJ2-5 | TRBV6-5 | TGTGCCAGCAGTTACTCGTCGGGGAGCCAAGAGACCCAGTACTTC | CASSYSSGSQETQYF
NA | NA | TRBJ2-3 | TRBV2 | TGTGCCACCCTCGGACAGCCAAGGCAGTATTTT | CATLGQPRQYF
NA | NA | TRBJ1-2 | TRBV5-4 | TGTGCCAGCAGCTTGGCGGACACAGCTAACTATGGCTACACCTTC | CASSLADTANYGYTF
NA | NA | TRBJ1-1 | TRBV5-4 | TGTGCCAGCAGCTTGCCCGGACAGTCCACTGAAGCTTTCTTT | CASSLPGQSTEAFF
NA | TRBD2 | TRBJ2-7 | TRBV7-9 | TGTGCCAGCAGCTCTAGCGGGAGGCGGTACGAGCAGTACTTC | CASSSSGRRYEQYF
NA | TRBD1 | TRBJ1-5 | TRBV7-8 | TGTGCCAGCAGCCCCGGACAGGGGATCATGGGGCCCCAGCATTTT | CASSPGQGIMGPQHF
NA | NA | TRBJ1-6 | TRBV18 | TGTGCCAGCTCACCAGCAATCGGGGTAGTGATTAATTCACCCCTCCACTTT | CASSPAIGVVINSPLHF
NA | TRBD1 | TRBJ1-2 | TRBV5-1 | TGCGCCAGCAGCCTCGGACAGGAGGGGTATGGCTACACCTTC | CASSLGQEGYGYTF
NA | NA | TRBJ2-1 | TRBV4-2 | TGTGCCAGCAGCCCCCTATCCGCGCGGAGCTCCTACAATGAGCAGTTCTTC | CASSPLSARSSYNEQFF
NA | NA | TRBJ1-1 | TRBV25-1 | TGTGCCAGCAGTGAATATATGGAGGGGGGAGGGGCTTTCTTT | CASSEYMEGGGAFF
NA | NA | TRBJ1-6 | TRBV27 | TGTGCCAGCAGTTTATGGGGCAGGCAAAGAGAATCACCCCTCCACTTT | CASSLWGRQRESPLHF
NA | NA | TRBJ1-2 | TRBV19 | TGTGCCAGTAGTATTGATTACTGGGGAGGGCCCGGCTACACCTTC | CASSIDYWGGPGYTF
NA | NA | TRBJ2-2 | TRBV9 | TGTGCCAGCAGACCTGCAGGGGTGGAGGCCGGGGAGCTGTTTTTT | CASRPAGVEAGELFF
NA | TRBD1 | TRBJ2-2 | TRBV9 | TGTGCCAGTTCACCGGGACAGGGAACCGGGGAGCTGTTTTTT | CASSPGQGTGELFF
NA | TRBD2 | TRBJ2-1 | TRBV7-9 | TGTGCCAGCAGCCCGACCGGGACTAGCATCCACAATGAGCAGTTCTTC | CASSPTGTSIHNEQFF
NA | NA | TRBJ1-5 | TRBV6-5 | TGTGCCAGCAGAAGGAGCAGCAATCAGCCCCAGCATTTT | CASRRSSNQPQHF
NA | TRBD2 | TRBJ2-7 | TRBV28 | TGTGCCAGCAGCACCTCGGGAGGGCACACGGGGGAGCAGTACTTC | CASSTSGGHTGEQYF
NA | NA | TRBJ2-1 | TRBV29-1 | TGCAGCGTTTCGGGGTTGGATGAGCAGTTCTTC | CSVSGLDEQFF
NA | TRBD1 | TRBJ2-1 | TRBV7-2 | TGTGCCAGCAGCTCCGGGACAGGGTTCGATGAGCAGTTCTTC | CASSSGTGFDEQFF
NA | TRBD2 | TRBJ2-2 | TRBV7-3 | TGTGCCAGCAGCCCCCCTAGCGGGAGGGCCTCCGGGGAGCTGTTTTTT | CASSPPSGRASGELFF